Listed below are T cell receptor beta chains from one sample, sequenced in a study of CD8 T cells in Susac syndrome. One entry per CDR3 protein results from TCRdb running MiXCR on the immunoSEQ multiplex PCR reads. The sample lists approximately 280,000 distinct CDR3 sequences, roughly 85% occurring once. Sequenced material: CD8+ T cells from PBMCs. Source of these receptors: a human donor with multiple sclerosis. The CDR3 runs from the conserved cysteine through the conserved F or W. The D gene is left open where the match is weak. Expanded clones are given a class, and other clones once, few, many or no size at all.

v_call,d_call,clone_size,j_call,cdr3_aa,cdr3_nt
TRBV19,NA,NA,TRBJ2-5,CASRPWTGGGTQYF,TGTGCCAGTAGACCCTGGACAGGAGGGGGGACCCAGTACTTC
TRBV7-9,NA,NA,TRBJ2-1,CASSSSLSSYNEQFF,TGTGCCAGCAGCTCGAGCCTAAGCTCCTACAATGAGCAGTTCTTC
TRBV28,NA,NA,TRBJ1-5,CASSFIDGAYQPQHF,TGTGCCAGCAGTTTCATTGACGGAGCCTATCAGCCCCAGCATTTT
TRBV3-1,TRBD2,NA,TRBJ2-7,CASSRGIAGSHEQYF,TGTGCCAGCAGCCGGGGTATAGCGGGAAGCCACGAGCAGTACTTC
TRBV7-9,NA,NA,TRBJ2-1,CAALRGNNEQFF,TGTGCCGCTTTACGGGGCAACAATGAGCAGTTCTTC
TRBV9,NA,NA,TRBJ2-7,CASSPRLGPTYEQYF,TGTGCCAGCAGCCCGCGGTTAGGGCCCACCTACGAGCAGTACTTC
TRBV2,TRBD2,NA,TRBJ2-5,CASSWTSGVQETQYF,TGTGCCAGCAGCTGGACTAGCGGAGTTCAAGAGACCCAGTACTTC
TRBV28,NA,NA,TRBJ2-3,CASSLAVEGTDTQYF,TGTGCCAGCAGTTTAGCGGTGGAGGGCACAGATACGCAGTATTTT
TRBV27,NA,NA,TRBJ2-7,CASSSMPGRTYEQYF,TGTGCCAGCAGTTCAATGCCAGGACGAACCTACGAGCAGTACTTC
TRBV9,NA,NA,TRBJ2-2,CASSRSGRSTNTGELFF,TGTGCCAGCAGCCGAAGTGGCAGGTCAACGAACACCGGGGAGCTGTTTTTT
TRBV25-1,NA,NA,TRBJ2-3,CASSSRTGADTQYF,TGTGCCAGCAGTTCTCGAACCGGAGCGGATACGCAGTATTTT
TRBV30,NA,NA,TRBJ2-7,CAWSNQYRRRGNYEQYF,TGTGCCTGGAGCAATCAGTATAGGCGGAGGGGAAACTACGAGCAGTACTTC
TRBV15,TRBD2,NA,TRBJ2-7,CATSRSSGRAAEQYF,TGTGCCACCAGCAGAAGTAGCGGGAGGGCCGCGGAGCAGTACTTC
TRBV14,TRBD2,NA,TRBJ2-5,CASSPWTSGSETQYF,TGTGCCAGCAGCCCCTGGACTAGCGGAAGTGAGACCCAGTACTTC
TRBV3-1,NA,NA,TRBJ1-2,CASSQGIGPYGYTF,TGTGCCAGCAGCCAGGGCATCGGACCCTATGGCTACACCTTC
TRBV13,NA,NA,TRBJ1-1,CASSLGAGASEAFF,TGTGCCAGCAGCTTAGGCGCGGGGGCATCTGAAGCTTTCTTT
TRBV7-8,NA,NA,TRBJ2-1,CASSQLGAQGDEQFF,TGTGCCAGCAGCCAACTAGGGGCCCAAGGGGATGAGCAGTTCTTC
TRBV13,NA,NA,TRBJ1-2,CASAKGKSYGYTF,TGTGCCAGCGCAAAGGGGAAAAGCTATGGCTACACCTTC
TRBV11-2,NA,few,TRBJ2-2,CASSARGSGFVPGELFF,TGTGCCAGCAGCGCCCGGGGAAGCGGGTTCGTTCCCGGGGAGCTGTTTTTT
TRBV28,TRBD2,once,TRBJ2-3,CASSPRGRAAEDTQYF,TGTGCCAGCAGTCCTCGCGGGAGGGCCGCGGAAGATACGCAGTATTTT
TRBV12-3/TRBV12-4,TRBD2,NA,TRBJ2-7,CASSRGEGSYEQYF,TGTGCCAGCAGTCGGGGGGAGGGCTCCTACGAGCAGTACTTC
TRBV13,NA,NA,TRBJ2-7,CASSTRLEHEQYF,TGTGCCAGCAGCACCCGACTAGAGCACGAGCAGTACTTC
TRBV28,NA,NA,TRBJ2-7,CASSPWGEYSYEQYF,TGTGCCAGCAGTCCATGGGGCGAGTATTCCTACGAGCAGTACTTC
TRBV27,NA,NA,TRBJ2-7,CASSFSSGEFYYEQYF,TGTGCCAGCAGTTTTTCTAGTGGGGAATTTTACTACGAGCAGTACTTC
TRBV20-1,TRBD2,NA,TRBJ2-7,CSARDQVGLAGELAYEQYF,TGCAGTGCTAGAGATCAGGTGGGACTAGCGGGTGAGCTGGCATACGAGCAGTACTTC
TRBV29-1,NA,NA,TRBJ1-1,CSGGRMNTEAFF,TGCAGCGGAGGACGGATGAACACTGAAGCTTTCTTT
TRBV6-5,NA,once,TRBJ2-5,CASKMTTQETQYF,TGTGCCAGCAAGATGACGACGCAAGAGACCCAGTACTTC
TRBV11-2,NA,NA,TRBJ1-5,CASSLDRGQPQHF,TGTGCCAGCAGCTTAGATCGGGGTCAGCCCCAGCATTTT
TRBV28,NA,NA,TRBJ2-7,CASSSIGSSYKQYF,TGTGCCAGCAGTTCCATCGGCAGCTCCTACAAGCAGTACTTC
TRBV6-1,NA,NA,TRBJ1-4,CASSPLANEKLFF,TGTGCCAGCAGCCCGCTGGCTAATGAAAAACTGTTTTTT